These 13 T cell receptor beta chains share one sample of origin, sequenced in a study of high-grade serous ovarian cancer treatment subgroups. Tumor tissue was taken before any definitive surgery or chemotherapy was given. Sequenced by immunoSEQ multiplex PCR; TCRdb stores in-frame clones only, minus some. This sample has approximately 8,900 clones, with 75% to 90% found just once. The sequenced material came from tumor tissue. The receptors originated from a human donor with high-grade serous ovarian cancer.

V and J are TRBV5-1 and TRBJ1-2; D is unclear. The CDR3 spans 15 residues. The germline gives CDR1 SGHRS, CDR2 YFSETQ. With 0 bases removed from V and 1 base from J, the gap between germline ends came to 10 bases. CDR3 in DNA: TGCGCCAGCAGCTTGGCCGGGTTCGGTAACTATGGCTACACCTTC. Protein product: CASSLAGFGNYGYTF. The full variable domain, with the rest looked up from reference TRBV5-1 and TRBJ1-2, is KAGVTQTPRYLIKTRGQQVTLSCSPISGHRSVSWYQQTPGQGLQFLFEYFSETQRNKGNFPGRFSGRQFSNSRSEMNVSTLELGDSALYLCASSLAGFGNYGYTFGSGTRLTVV.

This rearrangement joins TRBV28 to TRBJ2-7; D is unclear. With 2 bases removed from V and 2 bases from J, the gap between germline ends came to 13 bases. This CDR3 contains 15 residues. The germline V gene has CDR1 MDHEN and CDR2 SYDVKM. CDR3 in amino acids: CASSLDAQEPYEQYF. The CDR3 nucleotides are TGTGCCAGCAGTTTAGACGCCCAAGAGCCCTACGAGCAGTACTTC.

The rearrangement links TRBV29-1 to TRBJ2-5; TRBD1 is a possible D gene (7 bases). The V and J ends lost 6 bases and 0 bases respectively, with 11 bases between them. Germline loops: CDR1 SQVTM, CDR2 ANQGSEA. CDR3 size: 13 residues. The CDR3 loop is CSVGGQDQETQYF. CDR3 DNA sequence: TGCAGCGTGGGAGGACAGGACCAAGAGACCCAGTACTTC. Based on the CDR3 plus reference TRBV29-1 and TRBJ2-5, the full variable domain is SAVISQKPSRDICQRGTSLTIQCQVDSQVTMMFWYRQQPGQSLTLIATANQGSEATYESGFVIDKFPISRPNLTFSTLTVSNMSPEDSSIYLCSVGGQDQETQYFGPGTRLLVL.

The chain recombines TRBV10-3 with TRBJ2-5; D gene ambiguous. This CDR3 has 14 amino acids. V lost 3 bases, J lost 5 bases, and 13 bases lay in between. The germline V gene encodes CDR1 ENHRY and CDR2 SYGVKD. CDR3 bases: TGTGCCATCAGTGACCCGGACGGGTGGGAGACCCAGTACTTC. Its translation is CAISDPDGWETQYF.

In this sample, this clone turned up a few times. This sequence joins TRBV10-1 and TRBJ2-1; no clear D. The V gene lost 3 bases and the J gene lost 0 bases, with 6 bases spanning the gap. Germline assignment: CDR1 WNHNN and CDR2 SYGVQD (reference sequence). The CDR3 consists of 14 residues. DNA for the CDR3: TGCGCCAGCAGTGACATAAGCTCCTACAATGAGCAGTTCTTC. It encodes CASSDISSYNEQFF.

The V and J genes are TRBV19 and TRBJ2-7, with a tentative D call TRBD1 (6 bases). The CDR3 contains 14 residues. The V gene's germline CDR1 is LNHDA and CDR2 SQIVND (reference sequence). V was clipped by 3 bases and J by 3 bases, with 12 bases between them. The CDR3 region has the DNA TGTGCCAGTAGTATGGAGACAGGCGACTACGAGCAGTACTTC. Amino acid sequence: CASSMETGDYEQYF.

The gene calls are TRBV23-1 and TRBJ2-1, with 8 bases fitting TRBD1. TRBV23-1 is treated as an ORF (open reading frame) with a function not yet certain. The CDR3 consists of 15 residues. V dropped 8 bases and J dropped 2; count of bases not matched to a gene: 8. The CDR3 protein is CASPMTGAAYNEQFF. In DNA, the CDR3 is TGCGCCAGCCCCATGACAGGGGCTGCCTACAATGAGCAGTTCTTC.

This sequence joins TRBV6-6 and TRBJ2-5, with D hard to call. Germline V gene lookup returns CDR1 MNHNY and CDR2 SVGAGI (reference sequence). The V end was cut by 4 bases, the J end by 5 bases, with 11 bases between. The CDR3 is made up of 13 amino acids. The CDR3 bases are TGTGCCAGCAGTTTCTCAGCCGAGGAGACCCAGTACTTC. Translation: CASSFSAEETQYF.

The V gene is TRBV4-3, the J gene TRBJ1-4; D gene unclear. The CDR3 has 15 amino acids. The V gene lost 0 bases and the J gene lost 2 bases, with 7 bases spanning the gap. CDR1 and CDR2 (germline): LGHNA, YSLEER. DNA of the CDR3: TGCGCCAGCAGCCAAGATACGGGTACTAATGAAAAACTGTTTTTT. This translates into CASSQDTGTNEKLFF.

The gene calls are TRBV2 and TRBJ2-3; 8 nucleotides agree with TRBD1. The J segment lost 2 bases and the V segment lost 5 bases, leaving 6 bases of the junction unmatched. From germline, CDR1 is SNHLY and CDR2 FYNNEI. This CDR3 comprises 15 residues. The CDR3 sequence: CASSPTGVYTDTQYF. The CDR3 DNA is TGTGCCAGCAGTCCGACAGGGGTCTACACAGATACGCAGTATTTT.

The J gene is TRBJ1-1, the V gene TRBV27; unclear D gene. Germline V CDR1 and CDR2: MNHEY, SMNVEV (reference sequence). Between the trimmed V and J ends, which lost 9 bases and 1 base, there was a span of 18 bases. The CDR3 is made up of 15 amino acids. CDR3: CARATPGGRNTEAFF. The CDR3 region has the DNA TGTGCCAGGGCCACGCCCGGTGGGAGGAACACTGAAGCTTTCTTT.

DNA for the CDR3: TGTGCCAGCAGTCCACTCAGGTCAGCGGGAAACATTCAGTACTTC. Residues: CASSPLRSAGNIQYF. J is TRBJ2-4 and V is TRBV6-5, with D perhaps matching TRBD2 (6 bases). Trimming stripped 5 bases from V and 6 bases from J, with 17 bases between. CDR1 is MNHEY, CDR2 SVGAGI, per germline. CDR3 length: 15 residues.

The chain is built from TRBV6-6 and TRBJ2-3; 10 bases fit TRBD2. The V and J ends lost 4 bases and 5 bases, in that order; junction bases with no gene match: 3. Germline values: CDR1 MNHNY, CDR2 SVGAGI (reference sequence). The CDR3 has 14 residues. CDR3 nucleotide sequence: TGTGCCAGCAGTTTAGCGGGGGGTCGAGATACGCAGTATTTT. Its translation is CASSLAGGRDTQYF.